The clone carrying this T cell receptor beta chain occurred a few times. The entry originates in a study of blood T cells in healthy people across ages. Together with a sample-barcoded 5' primer, a J-beta primer mix was included in a second PCR lasting about 7 to 12 cycles. TCRdb reprocessed the 5' RACE reads via MiXCR and lists one record per CDR3 protein. The repertoire holds 800,000 or so distinct CDR3 sequences, with 25% as singletons. Germline V lookup: CDR1 MDHEN, CDR2 SYDVKM. Trimming took off 6 bases at V and 2 bases at J, with 8 bases between the two ends. CDR3 length equals 14 residues. These same records also appear under a second study, on T cells of mothers and their children.

The origin of this receptor is a boy aged 5 to 17 in good health. What was sequenced was blood. This rearrangement joins TRBV28 to TRBJ2-6; D is perhaps TRBD1 or TRBD2 (5 bases each). The CDR3 loop reads CASRRGAGANVLTF. For the CDR3, the DNA is TGTGCCAGCAGACGGGGCGCTGGGGCCAACGTCCTGACTTTC.